This T cell receptor (beta chain) came from a study of Ad26.COV2.S vaccination and SARS-CoV-2 variants. Across the whole study: Once or twice, 56 days apart, Ad26.COV2.S was delivered intramuscularly.

Germline CDR1 is SGHAT and CDR2 is FQNNGV. The V segment lost 3 bases and the J segment 2 bases; nucleotides outside the gene matches: 4. The CDR3 runs 15 residues. The table came from immunoSEQ multiplex PCR; TCRdb's copy has only in-frame clones and leaves some out. The data hold 350,000 to 450,000 clones, with about 85% observed a single time. Treatment of the sample: 15 to 20 received Ad26.COV2.S at low or high dose, single or two shots; about 5 received placebo; per-sample allocation not given. Each sample was drawn 63 days after the first injection (of vaccine or placebo). Donation was by an adult aged 18-55 years who was in Boston.

V gene TRBV11-2 combines with J gene TRBJ2-1; 7 positions agree with TRBD2. The material sequenced was peripheral blood, taken in a trial of Ad26.COV2.S vaccine versus placebo. This TCR derives from a person between 18 and 59 years old who received the Ad26.COV2.S COVID-19 vaccine or a placebo. DNA for the CDR3: TGTGCCAGCAGCTTTGTCCTAGCGGCCTACAATGAGCAGTTCTTC. It yields the protein CASSFVLAAYNEQFF.